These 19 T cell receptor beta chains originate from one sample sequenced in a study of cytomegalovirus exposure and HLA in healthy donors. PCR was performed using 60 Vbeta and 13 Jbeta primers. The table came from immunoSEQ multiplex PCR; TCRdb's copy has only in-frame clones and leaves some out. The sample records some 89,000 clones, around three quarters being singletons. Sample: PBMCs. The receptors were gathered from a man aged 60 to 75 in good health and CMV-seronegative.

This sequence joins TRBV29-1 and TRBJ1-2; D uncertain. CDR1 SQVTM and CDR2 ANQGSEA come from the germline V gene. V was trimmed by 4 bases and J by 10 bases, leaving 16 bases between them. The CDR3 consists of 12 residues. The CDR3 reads CSVVAGGGVYTF. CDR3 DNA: TGCAGCGTTGTCGCCGGCGGAGGAGTCTACACCTTC.

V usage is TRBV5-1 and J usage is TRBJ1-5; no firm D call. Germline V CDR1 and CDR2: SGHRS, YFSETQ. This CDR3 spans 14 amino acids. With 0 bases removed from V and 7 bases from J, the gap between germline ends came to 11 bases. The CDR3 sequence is CASSLELRGQPQHF. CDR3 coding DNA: TGCGCCAGCAGCTTGGAACTCCGAGGCCAGCCCCAGCATTTT.

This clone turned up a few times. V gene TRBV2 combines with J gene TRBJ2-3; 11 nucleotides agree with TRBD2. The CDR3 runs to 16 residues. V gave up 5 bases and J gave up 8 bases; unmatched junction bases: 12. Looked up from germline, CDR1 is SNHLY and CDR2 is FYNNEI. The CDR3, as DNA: TGTGCCAGCAGTTACTCTAGCGGGAGGCTCACTGGTACGCAGTATTTT. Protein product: CASSYSSGRLTGTQYF.

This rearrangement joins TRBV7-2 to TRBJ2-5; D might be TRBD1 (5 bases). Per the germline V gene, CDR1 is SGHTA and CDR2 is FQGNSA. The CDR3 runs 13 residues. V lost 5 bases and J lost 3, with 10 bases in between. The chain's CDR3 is CASSVTREETQYF. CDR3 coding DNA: TGTGCCAGCAGCGTTACCAGGGAAGAGACCCAGTACTTC.

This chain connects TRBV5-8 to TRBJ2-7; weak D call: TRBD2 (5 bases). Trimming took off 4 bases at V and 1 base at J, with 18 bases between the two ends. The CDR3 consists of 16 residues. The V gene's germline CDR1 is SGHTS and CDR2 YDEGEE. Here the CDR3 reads CASSTTRGYYSYEQYF. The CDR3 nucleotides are TGTGCCAGCAGCACCACTCGAGGGTATTATTCCTACGAGCAGTACTTC.

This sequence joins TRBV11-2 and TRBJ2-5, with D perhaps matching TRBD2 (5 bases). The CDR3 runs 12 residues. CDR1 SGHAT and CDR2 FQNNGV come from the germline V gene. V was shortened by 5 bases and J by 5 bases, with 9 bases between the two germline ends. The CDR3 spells CASSLASETQYF. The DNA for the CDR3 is TGTGCCAGCAGCCTAGCTTCGGAGACCCAGTACTTC.

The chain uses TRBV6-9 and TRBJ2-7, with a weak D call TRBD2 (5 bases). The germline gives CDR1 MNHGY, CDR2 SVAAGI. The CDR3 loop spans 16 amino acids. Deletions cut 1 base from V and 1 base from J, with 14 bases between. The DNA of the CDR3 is TGTGCCAGCAGTTATTTAGGGAGCCTAAGATCCTACGAGCAGTACTTC. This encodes CASSYLGSLRSYEQYF.

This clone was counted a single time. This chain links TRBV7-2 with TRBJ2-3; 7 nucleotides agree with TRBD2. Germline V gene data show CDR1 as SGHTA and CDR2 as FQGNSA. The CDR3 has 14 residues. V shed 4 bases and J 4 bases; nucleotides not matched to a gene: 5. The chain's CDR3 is CASSWGGEADTQYF. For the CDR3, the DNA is TGTGCCAGCAGCTGGGGGGGAGAGGCAGATACGCAGTATTTT.

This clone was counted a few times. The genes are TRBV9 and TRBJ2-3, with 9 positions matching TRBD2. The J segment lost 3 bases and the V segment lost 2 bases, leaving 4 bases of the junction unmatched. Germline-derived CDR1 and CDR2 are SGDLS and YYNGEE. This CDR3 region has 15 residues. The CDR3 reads CASSVLAGDTDTQYF. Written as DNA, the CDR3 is TGTGCCAGCAGCGTCTTAGCGGGAGATACAGATACGCAGTATTTT.

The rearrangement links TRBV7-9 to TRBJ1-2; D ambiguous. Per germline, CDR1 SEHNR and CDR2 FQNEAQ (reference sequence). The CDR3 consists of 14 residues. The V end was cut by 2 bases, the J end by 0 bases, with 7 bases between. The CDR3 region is CASSLPGANYGYTF. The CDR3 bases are TGTGCCAGCAGCTTACCCGGAGCTAACTATGGCTACACCTTC.

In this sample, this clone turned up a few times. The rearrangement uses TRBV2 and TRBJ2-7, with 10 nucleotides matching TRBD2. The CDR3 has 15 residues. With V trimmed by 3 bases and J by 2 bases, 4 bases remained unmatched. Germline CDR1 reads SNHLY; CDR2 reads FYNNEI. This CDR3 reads CASSEVAGGPYEQYF. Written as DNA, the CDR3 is TGTGCCAGCAGTGAGGTAGCGGGGGGTCCCTACGAGCAGTACTTC.

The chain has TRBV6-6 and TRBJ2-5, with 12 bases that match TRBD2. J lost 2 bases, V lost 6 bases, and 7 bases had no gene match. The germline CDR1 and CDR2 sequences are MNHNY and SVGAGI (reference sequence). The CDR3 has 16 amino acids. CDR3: CASSELTSGGQETQYF. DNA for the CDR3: TGTGCCAGCAGCGAGCTAACTAGCGGGGGGCAAGAGACCCAGTACTTC.

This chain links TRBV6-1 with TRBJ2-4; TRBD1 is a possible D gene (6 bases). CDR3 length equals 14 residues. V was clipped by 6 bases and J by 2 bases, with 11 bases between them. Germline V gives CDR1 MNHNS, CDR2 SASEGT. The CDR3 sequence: CASRPQGSKNIQYF. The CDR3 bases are TGTGCCAGCAGGCCCCAGGGGTCCAAAAACATTCAGTACTTC.

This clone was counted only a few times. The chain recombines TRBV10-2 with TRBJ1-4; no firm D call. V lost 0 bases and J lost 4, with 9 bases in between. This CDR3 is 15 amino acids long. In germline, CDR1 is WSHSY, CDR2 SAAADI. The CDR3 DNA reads TGCGCCAGCAGTGAGTCGAGAGGGAATAATGAAAAACTGTTTTTT. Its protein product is CASSESRGNNEKLFF.

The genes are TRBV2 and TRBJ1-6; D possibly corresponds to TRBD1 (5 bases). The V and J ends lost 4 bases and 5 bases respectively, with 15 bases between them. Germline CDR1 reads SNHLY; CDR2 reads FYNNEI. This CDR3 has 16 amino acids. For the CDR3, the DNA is TGTGCCAGCAGTGTGGGGACGGGAGGGAATAATTCACCCCTCCACTTT. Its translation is CASSVGTGGNNSPLHF.

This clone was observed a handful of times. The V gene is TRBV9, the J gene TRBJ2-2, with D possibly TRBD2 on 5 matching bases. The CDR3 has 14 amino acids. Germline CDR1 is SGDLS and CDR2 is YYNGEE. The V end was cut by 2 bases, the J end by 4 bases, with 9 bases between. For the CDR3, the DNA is TGTGCCAGCAGCGTGCGGGCAGGCACCGGGGAGCTGTTTTTT. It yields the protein CASSVRAGTGELFF.

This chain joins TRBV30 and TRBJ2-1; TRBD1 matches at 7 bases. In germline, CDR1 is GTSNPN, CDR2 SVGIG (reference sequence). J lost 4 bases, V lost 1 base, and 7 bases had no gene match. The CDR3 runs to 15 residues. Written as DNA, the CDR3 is TGTGCCTGGAGTGCGGGGCAGGGGGTTTACAATGAGCAGTTCTTC. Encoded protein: CAWSAGQGVYNEQFF.

In nucleotides, the CDR3 is TGTGCCAGCAGCTTCGTGTCCCCTTATTCGAGCGGGGGGACCTACGAGCAGTACTTC. Protein product: CASSFVSPYSSGGTYEQYF. This chain links TRBV7-2 with TRBJ2-7; 9 bases fit TRBD2. CDR3 length: 19 amino acids. Germline V CDR1 and CDR2: SGHTA, FQGNSA. V lost 3 bases, J lost 2 bases, and 17 bases stayed unmatched.

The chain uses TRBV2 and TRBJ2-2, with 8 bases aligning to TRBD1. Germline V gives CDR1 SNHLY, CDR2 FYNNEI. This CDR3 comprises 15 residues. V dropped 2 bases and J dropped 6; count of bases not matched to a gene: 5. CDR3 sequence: CASSERTGLAGELFF. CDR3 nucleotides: TGTGCCAGCAGTGAACGGACAGGGTTGGCCGGGGAGCTGTTTTTT.